Each of the 10 T cell receptor beta chains below was sequenced from the same sample in a study of blood T cell repertoires in COVID-19. The assay was immunoSEQ multiplex PCR, and TCRdb's table has in-frame clones only and misses some. Of around 100,000 clones in the sample, over 75% are singletons; the top ten hold about 34%. The sequenced material came from peripheral blood. The receptors derive from a woman aged 80 or over with acute or convalescent COVID-19.

This clone has just one count. The chain uses TRBV27 and TRBJ1-6; D might be TRBD1 (6 bases). V was cut by 1 base and J by 6 bases, with 19 bases left in between. The CDR3 sequence is 18 residues long. The germline V gene has CDR1 MNHEY and CDR2 SMNVEV (reference sequence). This CDR3 reads CASSLFGGGGRGNSPLHF. The DNA of the CDR3 is TGTGCCAGCAGTTTATTTGGGGGCGGTGGGCGCGGTAATTCACCCCTCCACTTT.

This chain uses TRBV11-2 with TRBJ1-1, with D tentatively TRBD1 (5 bases). CDR1 SGHAT and CDR2 FQNNGV come from the germline V gene. V was shortened by 3 bases and J by 1 base, with 6 bases between the two germline ends. This CDR3 spans 13 amino acids. Here the CDR3 DNA reads TGTGCCAGCAGCTTTCAGGGGAACACTGAAGCTTTCTTT. This translates into CASSFQGNTEAFF.

This clone was found once. The chain carries TRBV9 and TRBJ1-3, with 8 bases matching TRBD1. The CDR3 is 15 amino acids. The V segment lost 1 base and the J segment 4 bases; nucleotides outside the gene matches: 4. Germline lookup yields CDR1 SGDLS and CDR2 YYNGEE. CDR3 sequence reads: CASSVTGQVGNTIYF. The CDR3 region has the DNA TGTGCCAGCAGCGTAACGGGACAGGTCGGAAACACCATATATTTT.

The chain is built from TRBV19 and TRBJ1-4; 7 bases are a match to TRBD1. CDR1 and CDR2 (germline): LNHDA, SQIVND (reference sequence). With V trimmed by 5 bases and J by 5 bases, 8 bases remained unmatched. This CDR3 is 15 amino acids long. CDR3 sequence: CASSWGTETNEKLFF. CDR3 sequence (DNA): TGTGCCAGTAGTTGGGGGACAGAAACCAATGAAAAACTGTTTTTT. Full variable domain (rest looked up from reference TRBV19 and TRBJ1-4): DGGITQSPKYLFRKEGQNVTLSCEQNLNHDAMYWYRQDPGQGLRLIYYSQIVNDFQKGDIAEGYSVSREKKESFPLTVTSAQKNPTAFYLCASSWGTETNEKLFFGSGTQLSVL.

The CDR3 DNA sequence: TGCGCCAGCAGCCAAGCCCGACAGGTTTTGGGCTCTGGGGCCAACGTCCTGACTTTC. This encodes CASSQARQVLGSGANVLTF. The rearrangement uses TRBV4-3 and TRBJ2-6, with D tentatively TRBD1 (6 bases). Looked up from germline, CDR1 is LGHNA and CDR2 is YSLEER. The CDR3 runs to 19 residues. Trimming left V 1 base short and J 0 bases short, with 16 bases between.

The chain recombines TRBV7-9 with TRBJ1-2, with D maybe TRBD1 (5 bases). V was pared by 2 bases and J by 1 base, with 11 bases between. CDR3 length: 15 residues. Germline V lookup: CDR1 SEHNR, CDR2 FQNEAQ (reference sequence). Written as DNA, the CDR3 is TGTGCCAGCAGCTTATCGGGGGGAAGTAACTATGGCTACACCTTC. Translation gives CASSLSGGSNYGYTF.

V gene TRBV13 combines with J gene TRBJ1-2; 10 bases are a match to TRBD1. V lost 5 bases, J lost 8 bases, and 2 bases stayed unmatched. The CDR3 spans 12 residues. Germline V lookup: CDR1 PRHDT, CDR2 FYEKMQ (reference sequence). CDR3 DNA sequence: TGTGCCAGCAGCCGACAGGGGGCAGGCTACACCTTC. The encoded protein is CASSRQGAGYTF.

The chain links TRBV18 to TRBJ1-3; D gene uncertain. Trimming cost V 2 bases and J 4 bases, with 12 bases left between them. The V gene's germline CDR1 is KGHSH and CDR2 LQKENI. This CDR3 has 15 residues. The CDR3 DNA reads TGTGCCAGCTCACCAAGCGGGTCTACGGGAAACACCATATATTTT. Residues: CASSPSGSTGNTIYF.

The J gene is TRBJ1-6, the V gene TRBV9, with 11 positions matching TRBD1. The CDR3 covers 16 residues. Germline lookup yields CDR1 SGDLS and CDR2 YYNGEE. Trimming removed 0 bases from V and 7 bases from J; junction bases left unmatched: 3. The CDR3 loop is CASSVGGTGGNSPLHF. The CDR3 coding sequence is TGTGCCAGCAGCGTAGGAGGGACAGGGGGGAATTCACCCCTCCACTTT.

This chain joins TRBV2 and TRBJ1-1; TRBD1 matches at 8 bases. V lost 6 bases to trimming and J lost 4 bases; unmatched junction nucleotides: 7. Germline CDR1 SNHLY, CDR2 FYNNEI. This CDR3 is 14 amino acids long. The CDR3 nucleotides are TGTGCCAGCAGCCAGGGGGCCGGGGGCACTGAAGCTTTCTTT. Amino acid sequence: CASSQGAGGTEAFF.